This T cell receptor beta chain was obtained from a study of blood T cell repertoires in COVID-19. Study as a whole: The samples span acute and convalescent COVID-19 from the United States, Italy and Spain.

The CDR3 runs to 18 residues. V shed 0 bases, J shed 0 bases, and the junction held 7 bases outside the gene matches. Germline CDR1 and CDR2: SEHNR and FQNEAQ (reference sequence). Authors' processing steps: Researchers report that nucleated cell counts were estimated from reference gene primer amplification. This table comes from immunoSEQ multiplex PCR, and its TCRdb copy is limited to in-frame clones, with some not included. D and trimming come from the DNA, and the V and J calls and clone size come from that table. This table has 120,000 to 150,000 clones, about 87% appearing once. This chain links TRBV7-9 with TRBJ1-4, with 7 bases aligning to TRBD1. The receptor was isolated from a middle-aged woman with acute or convalescent COVID-19. The source material was peripheral blood. CDR3 sequence (DNA): TGTGCCAGCAGCTTAGCTAGGGGACAGCTCGCAACTAATGAAAAACTGTTTTTT. It specifies CASSLARGQLATNEKLFF.